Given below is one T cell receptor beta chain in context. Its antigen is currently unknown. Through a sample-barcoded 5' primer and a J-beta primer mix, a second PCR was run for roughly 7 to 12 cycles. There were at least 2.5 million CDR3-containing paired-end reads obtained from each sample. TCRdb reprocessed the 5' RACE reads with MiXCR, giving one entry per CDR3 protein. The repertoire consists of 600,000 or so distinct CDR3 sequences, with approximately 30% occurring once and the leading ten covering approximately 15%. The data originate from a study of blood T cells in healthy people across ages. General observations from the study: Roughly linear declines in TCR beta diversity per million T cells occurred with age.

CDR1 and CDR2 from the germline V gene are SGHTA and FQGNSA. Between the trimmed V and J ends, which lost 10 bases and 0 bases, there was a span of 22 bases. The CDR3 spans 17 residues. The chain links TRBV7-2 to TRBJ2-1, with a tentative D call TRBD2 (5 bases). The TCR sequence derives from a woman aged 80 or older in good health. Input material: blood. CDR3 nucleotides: TGTGCCACCCTCATGACGCTGGACTTCAGCTCCTACAATGAGCAGTTCTTC. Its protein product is CATLMTLDFSSYNEQFF.